This is a list of T cell receptor beta chains from one sample in a study of blood T cell repertoires in COVID-19. Profiled with immunoSEQ multiplex PCR; TCRdb holds only in-frame clones, not every one. The table lists over 250,000 clones, roughly 86% of them singletons, with 1.9% in the top ten. Source material: PBMCs or T cells enriched from blood (not recorded which). These receptor sequences come from a woman aged 60-75 years who had recovered from COVID-19. The conserved cysteine and the conserved F or W are not part of the CDR3 here.

>TRBJ2-1|TRBV7-2
ASSFHSGPSYNEQF
>TRBJ2-1|TRBV7-2
ASTLGQGVYNEQF
>TRBJ2-5|TRBV19
ASSPQLEETQY
>TRBJ2-7|TRBV29-1
SVDRVTSYEQY
>TRBJ2-7|TRBV27
ASRRRDRADYEQY
>TRBJ1-6|TRBV3-1/TRBV3-2
ASRLNNSPLH
>TRBJ1-6|TRBV5-1
ASSSGQGPIPLH
>TRBJ2-2|TRBV3-1/TRBV3-2
ASSQVGGGALIGELF
>TRBJ2-5|TRBV19
ASAREETQY
>TRBJ1-1|TRBV7-9
ASSRGTENTEAF
>TRBJ2-7|TRBV7-2
ASSLGVRDYEQY
>TRBJ1-1|TRBV14
ASSLAWNTEAF
>TRBJ1-3|TRBV2
ASSATTGFGNTIY
>TRBJ1-2|TRBV30
AWSGLNGYT
>TRBJ1-5|TRBV19
ASSISRQPQH